This TCR beta chain was captured by sequencing in a study of type 1 regulatory T cells (dated by TCRdb to the early 2020s). About the study as a whole: An in vitro protocol by which a Tr1-enriched, alloantigen-specific CD4 T cell product named T-allo10 was generated was characterized in the study. Patients with hematological malignancies who were receiving allogeneic hematopoietic stem cell transplantation were the group in which T-allo10 was being clinically evaluated. Study-level results and caveats: Compared with non-Tr1 cells, Tr1 cells had a TCR repertoire that was more restricted, a finding the study read as clonal expansion induced by alloantigen.

From the cysteine up to the phenylalanine, the CDR3 has a length of 15 residues. Of the read, only the CDR3 DNA is kept; its 45 bases are in frame from base 1. CDR1 SGHRS and CDR2 YFSETQ were looked up in the germline V gene. Germline trimming: 4 bases from V, 7 bases from J; junction bases outside gene matches: 9. Comments on this clonotype: Its antigen remains unidentified. Base-call qualities are not available, and no considerably larger clone is one nucleotide away.

The sample was run on an Illumina MiSeq. Through fastp at Q25 and MiXCR, TCRdb rebuilt clones from the public reads, retaining in-frame beta chains. Identical CDR3 proteins give one entry, which carries the most common genes and DNA. This sample lists about 67,000 distinct CDR3 sequences; roughly 49% were detected once. The ten most abundant clones make up approximately 2.3% of the sample. This sequence uses TRBV5-1 and TRBJ1-4, and 8 junctional nucleotides match TRBD1. This TCR came from a human donor in good health. Material for sequencing was cultured non-Tr1 T cells, either the whole culture or a sorted T cell fraction (not recorded which). The meaning of the sample's cell subset or site label: non-Tr1 population from the T-allo10 product. CDR3 sequence: CASSGQGFRSEKLFF. The DNA sequence is given as TGCGCCAGCAGCGGACAGGGTTTTCGGTCTGAAAAACTGTTTTTT.